One T cell receptor beta chain is described in this entry. Under the authors' procedure: From reference gene primer amplification, estimates of nucleated cell counts were derived. The method was immunoSEQ multiplex PCR; TCRdb's version includes in-frame clones alone and lacks a portion of them. From that table come the V and J calls and clone size; the DNA was used to work out D and trimming. Of 150,000 to 200,000 clones in the sample, more than 60% are singletons; the top ten hold around 8.1%. This entry is derived from a study of blood T cell repertoires in COVID-19. Overall study context: Samples came from the United States, Italy and Spain, spanning acute and convalescent COVID-19. T cells, B-cell-depleted T cells, or PBMCs supplied cDNA or gDNA.

The germline CDR1 and CDR2 sequences are GTSNPN and SVGIG (reference sequence). This CDR3 has 14 residues. Deletions cut 0 bases from V and 2 bases from J, with 8 bases between. The chain has TRBV30 and TRBJ1-5, with D possibly TRBD1 on 5 matching bases. Sequencing input: peripheral blood. This receptor was taken from a man aged 55 to 70 with acute or convalescent COVID-19. CDR3 nucleotide sequence: TGTGCCTGGAGTGTGGGGGGGGGCAATCAGCCCCAGCATTTT. It translates to CAWSVGGGNQPQHF.